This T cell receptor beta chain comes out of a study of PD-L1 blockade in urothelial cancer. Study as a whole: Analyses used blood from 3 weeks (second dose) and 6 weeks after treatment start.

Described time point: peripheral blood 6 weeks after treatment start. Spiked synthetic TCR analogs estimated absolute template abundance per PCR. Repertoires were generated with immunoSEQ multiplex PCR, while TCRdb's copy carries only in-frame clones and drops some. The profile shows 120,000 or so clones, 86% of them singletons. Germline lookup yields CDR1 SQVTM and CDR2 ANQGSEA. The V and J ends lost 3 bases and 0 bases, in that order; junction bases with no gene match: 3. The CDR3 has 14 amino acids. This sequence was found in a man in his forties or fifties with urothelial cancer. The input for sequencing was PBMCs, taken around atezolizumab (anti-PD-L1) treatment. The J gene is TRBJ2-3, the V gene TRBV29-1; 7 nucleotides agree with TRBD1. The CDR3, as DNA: TGCAGCGTTGACCAGGGGGAAAGCACAGATACGCAGTATTTT. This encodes CSVDQGESTDTQYF.